Listed below are T cell receptor beta chains from one sample, sequenced in a study of blood T cell repertoires in COVID-19. Assay: immunoSEQ multiplex PCR; the TCRdb copy retains only in-frame clones and omits some. The profile shows 200,000 or so clones, more than 75% of them singletons. The source material was peripheral blood. The receptors shown here come from a man of 80 years or more with acute or convalescent COVID-19. Both conserved end residues are part of each CDR3. The listing skips clone size in some rows; elsewhere it reads once, few, many or a size class.

j_call	v_call	clone_size	cdr3_aa
TRBJ2-7	TRBV6-1	.	CASSDRVTEQYF
TRBJ1-6	TRBV25-1	.	CASTHGVNSPLHF
TRBJ2-5	TRBV7-7	.	CASSKVGGKETQYF
TRBJ2-1	TRBV5-1	.	CASSLGPDNEQFF
TRBJ2-1	TRBV5-1	.	CASSLSGSSYNEQFF
TRBJ1-2	TRBV7-9	.	CASRRETNYGYTF
TRBJ2-2	TRBV4-2	.	CASSQDEVPTGELFF
TRBJ1-4	TRBV6-6	.	CASSRGGTNEKLFF
TRBJ2-1	TRBV19	.	CASRTSGHNEQFF
TRBJ2-5	TRBV5-5	once	CASIYDLGRGETQYF
TRBJ1-2	TRBV14	.	CASSQPGQGGGYTF
TRBJ1-2	TRBV10-1	.	CASSESGTGVGYTF
TRBJ1-5	TRBV20-1	.	CSASPGTGLRNQPQHF
TRBJ2-3	TRBV7-2	.	CASSLSLAGADTQYF
TRBJ2-1	TRBV28	once	CASRETSGSYNEQFF
TRBJ1-4	TRBV6-6	.	CASSHGVFDSNPFSNEKLFF
TRBJ1-1	TRBV10-3	.	CAISGGTGVTEAFF
TRBJ1-6	TRBV7-2	.	CASSLVGQGSSPLHF
TRBJ2-7	TRBV10-1	.	CASSGSLTGSYYEQYF
TRBJ2-3	TRBV28	.	CASRVRLATDTQYF
TRBJ2-3	TRBV30	once	CAWSRQADTQYF
TRBJ2-2	TRBV11-3	.	CAIKLGTSGRAGTGELFF
TRBJ2-1	TRBV10-2	.	CASRGSNRDLGYNEQFF
TRBJ1-1	TRBV4-3	.	CASSQDQGSTEAFF
TRBJ2-7	TRBV5-1	.	CASSLVSGNSYEQYF
TRBJ1-1	TRBV27	.	CASSLLTGGVNTEAFF
TRBJ2-3	TRBV7-9	.	CASSWTSGSDQDTQYF
TRBJ2-5	TRBV7-9	.	CASSHDRETQYF
TRBJ2-3	TRBV11-2	once	CASSLEVGGRSTDTQYF
TRBJ1-5	TRBV7-9	.	CASSSDPPGQPQHF